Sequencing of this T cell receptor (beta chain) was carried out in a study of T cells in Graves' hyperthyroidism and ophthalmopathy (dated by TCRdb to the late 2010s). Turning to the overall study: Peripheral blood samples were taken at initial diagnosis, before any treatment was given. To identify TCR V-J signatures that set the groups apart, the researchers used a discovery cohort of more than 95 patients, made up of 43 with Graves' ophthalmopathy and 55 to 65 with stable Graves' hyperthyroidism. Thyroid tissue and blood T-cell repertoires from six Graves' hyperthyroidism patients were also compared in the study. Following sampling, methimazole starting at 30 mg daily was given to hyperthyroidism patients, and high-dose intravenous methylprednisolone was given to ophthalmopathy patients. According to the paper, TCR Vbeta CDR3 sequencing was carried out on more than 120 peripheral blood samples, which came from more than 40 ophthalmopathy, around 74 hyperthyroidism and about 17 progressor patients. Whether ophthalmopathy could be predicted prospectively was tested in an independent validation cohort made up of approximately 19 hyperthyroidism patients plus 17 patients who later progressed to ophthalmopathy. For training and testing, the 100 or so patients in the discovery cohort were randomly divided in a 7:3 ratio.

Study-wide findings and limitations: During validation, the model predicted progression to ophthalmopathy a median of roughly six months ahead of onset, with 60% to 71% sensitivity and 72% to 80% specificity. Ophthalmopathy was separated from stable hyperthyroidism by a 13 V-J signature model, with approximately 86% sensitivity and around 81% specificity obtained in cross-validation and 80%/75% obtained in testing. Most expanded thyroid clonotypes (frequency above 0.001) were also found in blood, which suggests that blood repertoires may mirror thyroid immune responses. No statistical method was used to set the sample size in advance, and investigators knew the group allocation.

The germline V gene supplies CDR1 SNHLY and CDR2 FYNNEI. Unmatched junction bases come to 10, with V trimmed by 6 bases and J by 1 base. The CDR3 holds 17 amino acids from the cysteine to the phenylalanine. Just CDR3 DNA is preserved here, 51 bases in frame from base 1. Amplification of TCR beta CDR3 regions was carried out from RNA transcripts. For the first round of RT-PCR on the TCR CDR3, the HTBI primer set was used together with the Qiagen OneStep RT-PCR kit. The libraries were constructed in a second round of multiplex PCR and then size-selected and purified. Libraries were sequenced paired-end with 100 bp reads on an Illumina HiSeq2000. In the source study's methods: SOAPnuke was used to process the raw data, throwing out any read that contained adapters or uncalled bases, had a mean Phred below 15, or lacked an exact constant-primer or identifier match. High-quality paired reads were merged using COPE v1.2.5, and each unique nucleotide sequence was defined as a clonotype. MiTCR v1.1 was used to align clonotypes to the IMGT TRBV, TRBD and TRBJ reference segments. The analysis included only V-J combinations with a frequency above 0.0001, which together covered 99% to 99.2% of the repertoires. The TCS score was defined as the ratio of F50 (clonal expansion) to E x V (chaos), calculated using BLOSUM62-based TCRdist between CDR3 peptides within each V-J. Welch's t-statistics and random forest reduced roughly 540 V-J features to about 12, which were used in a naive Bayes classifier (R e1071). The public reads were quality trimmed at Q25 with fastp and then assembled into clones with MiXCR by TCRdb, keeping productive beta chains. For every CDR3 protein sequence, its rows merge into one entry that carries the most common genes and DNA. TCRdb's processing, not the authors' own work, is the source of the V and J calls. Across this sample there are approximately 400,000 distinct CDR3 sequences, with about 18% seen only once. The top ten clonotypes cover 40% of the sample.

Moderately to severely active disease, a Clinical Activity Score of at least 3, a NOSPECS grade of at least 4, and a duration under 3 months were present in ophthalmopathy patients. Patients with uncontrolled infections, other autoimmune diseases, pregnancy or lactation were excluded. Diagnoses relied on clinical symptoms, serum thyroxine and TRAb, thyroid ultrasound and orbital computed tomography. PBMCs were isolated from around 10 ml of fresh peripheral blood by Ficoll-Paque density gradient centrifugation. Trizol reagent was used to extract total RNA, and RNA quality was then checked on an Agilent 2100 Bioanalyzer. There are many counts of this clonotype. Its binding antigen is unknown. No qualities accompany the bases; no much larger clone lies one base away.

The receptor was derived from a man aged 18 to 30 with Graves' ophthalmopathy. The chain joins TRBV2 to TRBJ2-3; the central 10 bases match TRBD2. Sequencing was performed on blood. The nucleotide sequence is TGTGCCAGCAGGGGAAGGCTAGCGGGGGCCCGCACAGATACGCAGTATTTT. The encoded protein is CASRGRLAGARTDTQYF.